This TCR beta chain was found in a study of cytomegalovirus exposure and HLA in healthy donors. This clone was picked up a small number of times. This PCR relied on a set of 60 Vbeta primers and 13 Jbeta primers. Sequencing used immunoSEQ multiplex PCR; TCRdb keeps in-frame clones, though not all of them. The sample contains approximately 200,000 clones, about 77% of which appear only once. The V end was cut by 5 bases, the J end by 4 bases, with 8 bases between. The CDR3 sequence is 12 residues long. Germline lookup yields CDR1 MNHEY and CDR2 SVGAGI. This clonotype was obtained from a woman in her twenties or thirties in good health and CMV-seropositive. Sequencing was carried out using PBMCs. The genes are TRBV6-5 and TRBJ1-1, with D tentatively TRBD1 (6 bases). The CDR3 DNA follows: TGTGCCAGCAGTGCAGGGGCCACTGAAGCTTTCTTT. Translated, it gives CASSAGATEAFF.